This TCR beta chain was found in a study of T-cell reconstitution after alpha-beta-depleted transplantation in children. General study results and limits: Most T-cell counts and diversity one year after the transplant came from T cells that were newly produced.

Worth noting for this clonotype: The antigen is undetermined.

Unique molecular identifiers were incorporated when the TCRbeta library was constructed. A single record per CDR3 protein comes from TCRdb applying MiXCR to the PCR reads. Altogether around 700,000 distinct CDR3 sequences are present, around 14% being singletons, with the ten largest covering 0.79%. This TCR came from a girl aged 2-10 years with congenital amegakaryocytic thrombocytopenia, due to receive a stem cell transplant. Sequencing was performed on PBMCs, taken before TCRalphabeta/CD19-depleted stem cell transplant.

CDR3 DNA: TGTGCCAGCAGCTACAGGAATAGCAATCAGCCCCAGCATTTT. This codes for CASSYRNSNQPQHF. The chain uses TRBV11-3 and TRBJ1-5, with D possibly being TRBD1 (5 bases). V was shortened by 4 bases and J by 0 bases, with 7 bases between the two germline ends. Germline V CDR1 and CDR2: SGHNT, YENEEA. There are 14 residues in the CDR3.